The 28 T cell receptor beta chains below were found in one sample sequenced in a study of OX40 agonist ivuxolimab in advanced cancers. This table comes from immunoSEQ multiplex PCR, and its TCRdb copy is limited to in-frame clones, with some not included. The sample lists approximately 11,000 clones; roughly 86% were seen once. This specimen consisted of CD4+ or CD8+ T cells sorted from blood, obtained in a trial of the OX40 agonist ivuxolimab. The origin of the receptors is an adult with an advanced solid tumor such as melanoma, head and neck, liver or kidney cancer.

This clone was seen once. The chain joins TRBV9 to TRBJ2-5; D tentatively reads TRBD1 or TRBD2 (6 bases each). V lost 3 bases and J lost 1, with 13 bases in between. The CDR3 is 15 residues long. CDR1 and CDR2 (germline): SGDLS, YYNGEE. CDR3 region: CASSAWGAAQETQYF. DNA of the CDR3: TGTGCCAGCAGCGCTTGGGGGGCGGCCCAAGAGACCCAGTACTTC.

The chain is built from TRBV9 and TRBJ2-3; TRBD2 matches at 13 bases. Germline loops: CDR1 SGDLS, CDR2 YYNGEE. This CDR3 is 17 amino acids long. With V trimmed by 0 bases and J by 1 base, 2 bases remained unmatched. The CDR3 region has the DNA TGTGCCAGCAGCGTAGGGACTAGCGGGAGTGGCACAGATACGCAGTATTTT. Translated: CASSVGTSGSGTDTQYF.

The V gene is TRBV5-1, the J gene TRBJ2-7; no clear D. Germline-derived CDR1 and CDR2 are SGHRS and YFSETQ. The CDR3 extends over 15 amino acids. V lost 2 bases and J lost 5, with 17 bases in between. The CDR3 sequence is CASSFSDYRRDEQYF. CDR3 in DNA: TGCGCCAGCAGCTTTTCAGATTACAGACGAGACGAGCAGTACTTC.

The V and J genes are TRBV30 and TRBJ2-7; D possibly matches TRBD1 or TRBD2 (5 bases each). V lost 3 bases and J 3 bases, leaving 15 bases between the germline ends. The CDR3 covers 14 residues. Germline-derived CDR1 and CDR2 are GTSNPN and SVGIG (reference sequence). CDR3 in DNA: TGTGCCTGGAGATTGAGGGACCCATACTACGAGCAGTACTTC. Amino acids: CAWRLRDPYYEQYF.

The chain joins TRBV30 to TRBJ2-1; D call uncertain. Germline lookup yields CDR1 GTSNPN and CDR2 SVGIG (reference sequence). V dropped 2 bases and J dropped 3 bases, with 8 bases sitting between them. This CDR3 has 13 residues. The CDR3 bases are TGTGCCTGGAGTCCTGGGTTCTACAATGAGCAGTTCTTC. Amino acids: CAWSPGFYNEQFF. Full variable domain (rest looked up from reference TRBV30 and TRBJ2-1): SQTIHQWPATLVQPVGSPLSLECTVEGTSNPNLYWYRQAAGRGLQLLFYSVGIGQISSEVPQNLSASRPQDRQFILSSKKLLLSDSGFYLCAWSPGFYNEQFFGPGTRLTVL.

CDR3 DNA sequence: TGCAGCGTCCCTGGGAGGGGGCTCGAGCAGTTCTTC. Encoded protein: CSVPGRGLEQFF. The chain has TRBV29-1 and TRBJ2-1; possibly TRBD1 or TRBD2 for D (7 bases each). The V and J ends lost 6 bases and 10 bases respectively, with 16 bases between them. There are 12 residues in the CDR3. Germline CDR1 is SQVTM and CDR2 is ANQGSEA.

CDR3 amino acids: CASSPSSGYEQYF. DNA of the CDR3: TGTGCCAGCTCACCATCCTCGGGCTACGAGCAGTACTTC. V is TRBV18 and J is TRBJ2-7, with no clear D. This CDR3 spans 13 amino acids. The V end was cut by 2 bases, the J end by 3 bases, with 8 bases between. CDR1 and CDR2 from the germline V gene are KGHSH and LQKENI.

The gene calls are TRBV6-4 and TRBJ2-2, with a tentative D call TRBD1 (5 bases). CDR1 is MRHNA and CDR2 is SNTAGT in the germline V gene. This CDR3 is built from 15 residues. Trimming took 0 bases from V and 6 from J, leaving 11 bases between them. The chain's CDR3 is CASSDSRGEAGELFF. The CDR3 DNA reads TGTGCCAGCAGTGACTCTAGGGGCGAAGCCGGGGAGCTGTTTTTT.

The CDR3 is CASSMVDRVYEQYF. DNA for the CDR3: TGTGCCAGTAGTATGGTGGACAGGGTCTACGAGCAGTACTTC. The chain carries TRBV19 and TRBJ2-7, with TRBD1 matching 8 bases. Germline CDR1 is LNHDA and CDR2 is SQIVND (reference sequence). V dropped 3 bases and J dropped 3; count of bases not matched to a gene: 4. The CDR3 loop spans 14 amino acids. The variable domain in full, with the rest retrieved from reference TRBV19 and TRBJ2-7, is DGGITQSPKYLFRKEGQNVTLSCEQNLNHDAMYWYRQDPGQGLRLIYYSQIVNDFQKGDIAEGYSVSREKKESFPLTVTSAQKNPTAFYLCASSMVDRVYEQYFGPGTRLTVT.

The chain joins TRBV30 to TRBJ2-5, with no clear D. The germline V and J ends were trimmed by 0 bases and 3 bases, with 5 bases remaining between them. This CDR3 is 12 amino acids long. Germline V gene sequence: CDR1 GTSNPN, CDR2 SVGIG (reference sequence). The CDR3 is CAWSVTEETQYF. The CDR3 DNA sequence: TGTGCCTGGAGTGTGACTGAAGAGACCCAGTACTTC.

CDR3 sequence (DNA): TGTGCCAGCAGCTTGGGTACAGGGAGAGAGCAGTACTTC. It yields the protein CASSLGTGREQYF. The V call is TRBV11-2, the J call TRBJ2-7; possible D gene TRBD1, 6 bases. The V and J ends lost 3 bases and 7 bases respectively, with 13 bases between them. The CDR3 totals 13 residues. Germline CDR1 reads SGHAT; CDR2 reads FQNNGV.

The chain links TRBV7-2 to TRBJ2-7, with D hard to call. V lost 5 bases to trimming and J lost 6 bases, with 8 bases between them. Germline V lookup: CDR1 SGHTA, CDR2 FQGNSA. This CDR3 contains 11 residues. CDR3: CASSTGGEQYF. The CDR3, as DNA: TGTGCCAGCAGCACGGGTGGCGAGCAGTACTTC.

This clone was seen just once. The V call is TRBV5-6, the J call TRBJ2-7; D is uncertain. The germline V and J ends were trimmed by 0 bases and 3 bases, with 7 bases remaining between them. The CDR3 consists of 13 residues. Germline V CDR1 and CDR2: SGHDT, YYEEEE. The CDR3 is CASSLVTNYEQYF. The CDR3 DNA reads TGTGCCAGCAGCTTGGTAACAAACTACGAGCAGTACTTC.

The chain is built from TRBV11-2 and TRBJ2-7, with D unclear. CDR1 and CDR2 from the germline V gene are SGHAT and FQNNGV. Trimming cost V 8 bases and J 1 base, with 18 bases left between them. The CDR3 covers 15 residues. The CDR3 loop is CASAPSTGPSYEQYF. The CDR3 DNA reads as TGTGCCAGCGCGCCTTCAACGGGCCCTTCCTACGAGCAGTACTTC. Variable domain in full (rest from reference TRBV11-2 and TRBJ2-7): EAGVAQSPRYKIIEKRQSVAFWCNPISGHATLYWYQQILGQGPKLLIQFQNNGVVDDSQLPKDRFSAERLKGVDSTLKIQPAKLEDSAVYLCASAPSTGPSYEQYFGPGTRLTVT.

The chain has TRBV15 and TRBJ1-5, with D hard to call. Trimming pared 0 bases from V and 8 bases from J, leaving 8 bases between. The CDR3 runs 13 residues. Germline V gives CDR1 LNHNV, CDR2 YYDKDF (reference sequence). CDR3 bases: TGTGCCACCAGCAGAGACCCGGGAGAGCCCCAGCATTTT. Translated: CATSRDPGEPQHF.

V gene TRBV7-9 combines with J gene TRBJ2-7; 10 nucleotides match TRBD1. The CDR3 totals 16 residues. CDR1 is SEHNR, CDR2 FQNEAQ, per germline (reference sequence). V was pared by 5 bases and J by 3 bases, with 10 bases of the junction left unmatched. Here the CDR3 reads CASSPRQGATLYEQYF. CDR3 coding DNA: TGTGCCAGCAGCCCTCGACAGGGGGCGACGCTCTACGAGCAGTACTTC.

The gene calls are TRBV27 and TRBJ1-4, with D unresolved. CDR1 and CDR2 (germline): MNHEY, SMNVEV (reference sequence). Trimming left V 7 bases short and J 5 bases short, with 17 bases between. The CDR3 totals 15 residues. The CDR3 is CASTVYGGSNEKLFF. The CDR3 DNA reads as TGTGCCAGCACCGTTTACGGCGGGTCCAATGAAAAACTGTTTTTT.

V is TRBV19 and J is TRBJ1-2, with TRBD1 matching 9 bases. This CDR3 contains 15 residues. Trimming took 5 bases from V and 4 from J; bases not matched to a gene: 8. Looked up from germline, CDR1 is LNHDA and CDR2 is SQIVND (reference sequence). The CDR3 sequence: CASSLAGQGSYGYTF. As DNA, the CDR3 is TGTGCCAGTAGTCTTGCCGGACAGGGGTCCTATGGCTACACCTTC.

This clone was seen only once. The chain carries TRBV25-1 and TRBJ1-2, with D unresolved. Trimming pared 9 bases from V and 3 bases from J, leaving 11 bases between. Per the germline V gene, CDR1 is MGHDK and CDR2 is SYGVNS. The CDR3 sequence is 12 residues long. The CDR3 nucleotides are TGTGCCAGTACCGGGCATGACTATGGCTACACCTTC. Residues: CASTGHDYGYTF.

In its sample, this clone was seen a few times. The chain joins TRBV5-1 to TRBJ1-2, with a tentative D call TRBD1 (5 bases). V gave up 0 bases and J gave up 0 bases, with 9 bases separating them. Looked up from germline, CDR1 is SGHRS and CDR2 is YFSETQ. The CDR3 is 15 amino acids. CDR3 sequence: CASSLEGPANYGYTF. Here the CDR3 DNA reads TGCGCCAGCAGCTTGGAGGGGCCAGCTAACTATGGCTACACCTTC.

The chain's CDR3 is CASSASVSGTNEQFF. The CDR3 DNA sequence: TGTGCCAGTAGTGCATCAGTTAGCGGGACCAATGAGCAGTTCTTC. The chain carries TRBV19 and TRBJ2-1; 8 bases align to TRBD2. The CDR3 runs to 15 residues. CDR1 and CDR2 from the germline V gene are LNHDA and SQIVND (reference sequence). V lost 5 bases, J lost 6 bases, and 9 bases stayed unmatched.

The chain uses TRBV2 and TRBJ2-7, with D perhaps assigned TRBD1 or TRBD2 (5 bases each). The length of the CDR3 is 15 residues. The V end lost 8 bases, the J end lost 3 bases, and 20 bases lay between the germline ends. CDR1 and CDR2 from the germline V gene are SNHLY and FYNNEI. CDR3 region: CASGNVGTGHYEQYF. The CDR3 bases are TGTGCCAGCGGGAACGTGGGGACGGGCCACTACGAGCAGTACTTC.

This chain connects TRBV14 to TRBJ2-1; unclear D gene. Per germline, CDR1 SGHDN and CDR2 FVKESK. V lost 1 base to trimming and J lost 1 base, with 14 bases between them. The CDR3 covers 17 residues. For the CDR3, the DNA is TGTGCCAGCAGCCAAGCAAATTTTGCGGATTCCTACAATGAGCAGTTCTTC. Its protein is CASSQANFADSYNEQFF.

The genes are TRBV5-1 and TRBJ2-3; D is uncertain. Germline V gene sequence: CDR1 SGHRS, CDR2 YFSETQ. CDR3 length: 15 amino acids. The V end was cut by 1 base, the J end by 0 bases, with 9 bases between. In DNA form, the CDR3 reads TGCGCCAGCAGCTTGAGTACAGCTAGCACAGATACGCAGTATTTT. It specifies CASSLSTASTDTQYF.

V usage is TRBV4-1 and J usage is TRBJ1-5; D is unresolved. Germline assignment: CDR1 MGHRA and CDR2 YSYEKL. V was clipped by 0 bases and J by 3 bases, with 12 bases between them. The CDR3 totals 16 residues. Written as DNA, the CDR3 is TGCGCCAGCAGCCAAGATTGGGATCGATACAATCAGCCCCAGCATTTT. Protein: CASSQDWDRYNQPQHF.

Only a few counts were recorded for this clone. The gene calls are TRBV27 and TRBJ2-2; possible D gene TRBD2, 6 bases. The CDR3 is 19 residues long. Trimming left V 3 bases short and J 5 bases short, with 25 bases between. Germline lookup yields CDR1 MNHEY and CDR2 SMNVEV (reference sequence). This CDR3 reads CASSFYSNPGLSRTGELFF. In DNA form, the CDR3 reads TGTGCCAGCAGTTTTTATTCTAACCCGGGACTCTCGAGAACCGGGGAGCTGTTTTTT.

The chain has TRBV5-6 and TRBJ2-7; perhaps TRBD1 as D (5 bases). This CDR3 region has 15 residues. V lost 4 bases to trimming and J lost 5 bases, with 19 bases between them. Germline CDR1 and CDR2: SGHDT and YYEEEE. CDR3 loop: CASSTPGQGVDEQYF. The DNA for the CDR3 is TGTGCCAGCAGCACCCCAGGGCAGGGCGTCGACGAGCAGTACTTC.

The V call is TRBV6-4, the J call TRBJ1-4; TRBD1 matches 10 bases. V trimming: 8 bases; J trimming: 4 bases; junction bases outside the gene matches: 10. The V gene's germline CDR1 is MRHNA and CDR2 SNTAGT. The CDR3 has 16 amino acids. The CDR3 bases are TGTGCCAGCGGGACGGAGGGGACAGGGGATAATGAAAAACTGTTTTTT. It yields the protein CASGTEGTGDNEKLFF.